The sequence of this T cell receptor beta chain was determined in a study of regulatory and conventional T cells in RAG deficiency. Trimming shortened V by 3 bases and J by 5 bases, and 10 bases separated the two germline ends. Germline CDR1 reads MGHRA; CDR2 reads YSYEKL. The CDR3 length is 13 residues. The sorted conventional CD4+ T cells were CD25-low and CD127-high, with genomic DNA sequenced. Some clones are missing from TCRdb's copy, which holds only in-frame ones; the method was immunoSEQ multiplex PCR. This repertoire shows 30,000 to 40,000 clones, roughly 76% found once; its top ten account for around 3.4%. This clone was seen once. Its antigen is not identified. Notes on the study in general: Omenn patients showed >90% Treg-Tconv overlap and shorter CDR3 lengths. Shannon entropy fell and Simpson indices rose in RAG-deficient patients. Sorted Omenn CD25-high CD127-low cells may not be bona fide Tregs.

The same data also contributed to another study, on regulatory T cells. From that study: Primers: 52 TRBV forward and 13 TRBJ reverse.

The sample taken for sequencing was CD4+ effector T cells sorted from blood. The sequence derives from a human donor in good health. V and J are TRBV4-1 and TRBJ2-5; no clear D. The CDR3 protein is CASSQGMMETQYF. DNA for the CDR3: TGCGCCAGCAGCCAGGGGATGATGGAGACCCAGTACTTC.